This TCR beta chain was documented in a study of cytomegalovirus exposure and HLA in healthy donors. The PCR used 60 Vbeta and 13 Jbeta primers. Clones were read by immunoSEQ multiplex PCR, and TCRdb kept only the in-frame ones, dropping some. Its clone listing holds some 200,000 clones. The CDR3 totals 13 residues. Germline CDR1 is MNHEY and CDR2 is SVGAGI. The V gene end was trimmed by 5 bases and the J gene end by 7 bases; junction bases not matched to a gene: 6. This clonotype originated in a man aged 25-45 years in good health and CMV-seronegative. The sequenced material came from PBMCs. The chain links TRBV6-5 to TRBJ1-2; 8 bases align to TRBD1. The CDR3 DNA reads TGTGCCAGCAGTGACAGGGGTCGGGGTGGCTACACCTTC. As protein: CASSDRGRGGYTF.